This T cell receptor beta chain was retrieved from a study of response to subunit inactivated influenza vaccine. This clonotype showed up many times. Antigen: not known. TCRdb re-called the RT-PCR reads with MiXCR, one entry per CDR3 protein. Among about 500,000 distinct CDR3 sequences listed, 16% were seen once. Study-wide results and limits: Researchers suggested that each seasonal influenza vaccination recruits few new T cells.

The receptor's source is a man in his fifties or sixties who received an inactivated influenza vaccine. Sequencing was performed on CD4+ T cells sorted from PBMCs, taken less than 30 months after vaccination.

The CDR3: CASSLGGTRDEKLFF. CDR3 nucleotides: TGTGCCAGCAGTTTAGGTGGAACAAGGGATGAAAAACTGTTTTTT. The J gene is TRBJ1-4, the V gene TRBV12-3 or TRBV12-4, with D unresolved. Between the trimmed V and J ends, which lost 1 base and 6 bases, there was a span of 12 bases. This CDR3 comprises 15 residues.